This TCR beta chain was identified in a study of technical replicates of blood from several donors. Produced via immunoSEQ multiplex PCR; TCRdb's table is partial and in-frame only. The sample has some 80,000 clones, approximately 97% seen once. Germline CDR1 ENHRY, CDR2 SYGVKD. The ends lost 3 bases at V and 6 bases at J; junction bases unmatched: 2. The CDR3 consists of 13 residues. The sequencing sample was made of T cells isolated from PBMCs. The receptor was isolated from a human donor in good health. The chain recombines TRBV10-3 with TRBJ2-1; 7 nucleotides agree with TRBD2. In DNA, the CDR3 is TGTGCCATCAGTGATTGGGAGGGCAATGAGCAGTTCTTC. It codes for CAISDWEGNEQFF.